This T cell receptor beta chain was found in a study of beta chain features in type 1 diabetes. Broader study findings: The study found moderately but significantly shorter TCRB CDR3s in all four CD4+ subsets of Type 1 diabetes patients.

About this clone: The antigen is unknown.

Every isolated RNA sample was fully reverse transcribed, so sequencing captured expressed TCRB transcripts. Libraries were prepared by immunoSEQ multiplex PCR; TCRdb keeps only in-frame clonotypes and omits some of them. The sample lists about 28,000 clones, around 60% seen once, with over 2% in the top ten. After removal of 4 bases from V and 2 bases from J, the junction contained 5 bases not matched to a gene. From germline, CDR1 is SQVTM and CDR2 ANQGSEA. The CDR3 has 14 residues. Input material: Tregs from blood. This rearrangement joins TRBV29-1 to TRBJ2-5, with 9 bases lining up with TRBD1. This clonotype originated in a woman in her twenties or thirties with type 1 diabetes. The CDR3 nucleotides read TGCAGCGTTGTCCCGGGACAGGGTCAAGAGACCCAGTACTTC. Protein product: CSVVPGQGQETQYF.